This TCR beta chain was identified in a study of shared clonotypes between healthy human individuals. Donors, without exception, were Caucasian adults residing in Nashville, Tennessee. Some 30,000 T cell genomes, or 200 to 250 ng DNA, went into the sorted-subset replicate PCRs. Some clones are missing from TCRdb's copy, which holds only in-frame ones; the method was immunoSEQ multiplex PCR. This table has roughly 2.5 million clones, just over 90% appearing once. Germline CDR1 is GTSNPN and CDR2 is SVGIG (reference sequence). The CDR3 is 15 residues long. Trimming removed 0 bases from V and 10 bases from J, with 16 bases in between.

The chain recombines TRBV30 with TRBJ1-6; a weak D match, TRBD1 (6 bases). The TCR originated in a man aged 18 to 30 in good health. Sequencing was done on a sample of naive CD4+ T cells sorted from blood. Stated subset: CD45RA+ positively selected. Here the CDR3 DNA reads TGTGCCTGGAGTGTAAGGAAGGGGGTCAACTCACCCCTCCACTTT. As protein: CAWSVRKGVNSPLHF. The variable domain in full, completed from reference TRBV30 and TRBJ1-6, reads SQTIHQWPATLVQPVGSPLSLECTVEGTSNPNLYWYRQAAGRGLQLLFYSVGIGQISSEVPQNLSASRPQDRQFILSSKKLLLSDSGFYLCAWSVRKGVNSPLHFGNGTRLTVT.